The rows below give T cell receptor beta chains drawn from one sample of a study of blood T cell repertoires in COVID-19. The table came from immunoSEQ multiplex PCR; TCRdb's copy has only in-frame clones and leaves some out. This sample has approximately 180,000 clones; approximately 88% occur once, and the top ten carry roughly 1.4%. Sequencing input: peripheral blood. Receptor source: a woman aged 45-60 years with acute or convalescent COVID-19. Each CDR3 is given with its conserved first and last residue. D genes are given only for firm matches. Only part of the rows carry a size: once, few, many, or a class if the clone is expanded.

size	D	J	V	DNA	CDR3
.	.	TRBJ1-3	TRBV11-2	TGTGCCAGCAGGCTTACAGACATTGGAAACACCATATATTTT	CASRLTDIGNTIYF
.	.	TRBJ1-1	TRBV9	TGTGCCAGCAGCGGCCCTCTCGGGGGAATGAACACTGAAGCTTTCTTT	CASSGPLGGMNTEAFF
.	.	TRBJ2-7	TRBV7-9	TGTGCCAGCAGCGCGACAGGTCTCCGGGAAAAGGACGAGCAGTACTTC	CASSATGLREKDEQYF
.	TRBD1	TRBJ1-1	TRBV5-1	TGCGCCAGCAGCGGACAGGGGGCCGGCACTGAAGCTTTCTTT	CASSGQGAGTEAFF
.	TRBD2	TRBJ2-1	TRBV6-2/TRBV6-3	TGTGCCAGCAGTCGGACTAGCTCCTACAATGAGCAGTTCTTC	CASSRTSSYNEQFF
.	.	TRBJ1-2	TRBV20-1	TGCAGTGTCGAGGATGGCTACACCTTC	CSVEDGYTF
.	TRBD2	TRBJ2-7	TRBV3-1/TRBV3-2	TGTGCCAGCAGCTTCAGCGGGGGGAGGTACGAGCAGTACTTC	CASSFSGGRYEQYF
.	.	TRBJ2-5	TRBV19	TGTGCCAGTAGTGTTAAACCAGGATACCAAGAGACCCAGTACTTC	CASSVKPGYQETQYF
.	.	TRBJ2-7	TRBV5-6	TGTGCCAGCAGCTTTGATAGAGTCTCCTACGAGCAGTACTTC	CASSFDRVSYEQYF
.	.	TRBJ2-1	TRBV6-2/TRBV6-3	TGTGCCAGCAGTTATCCCCACCTCTACCACGTCTACAATGAGCAGTTCTTC	CASSYPHLYHVYNEQFF
.	.	TRBJ2-1	TRBV7-9	TGTGCCAGCAGCTTAGTTTACTTTGGGCGGGGCACCTACAATGAGCAGTTCTTC	CASSLVYFGRGTYNEQFF
.	TRBD1	TRBJ2-1	TRBV30	TGTGCCTGGAGTGCCGGGACAGGGGGCATCGACAATGAGCAGTTCTTC	CAWSAGTGGIDNEQFF
.	.	TRBJ2-1	TRBV19	TGTGCCAGTAGTCGCCCCACGGTCTCCATGTCGAATGAGCAGTTCTTC	CASSRPTVSMSNEQFF
.	.	TRBJ2-1	TRBV24-1	TGTGCCACCAGTGATTTATCAGGGGCGCAGTTCTTC	CATSDLSGAQFF
.	.	TRBJ2-1	TRBV4-3	TGCGCCAGCAGCCAAACATCTAGGCAGTTCTTC	CASSQTSRQFF
.	TRBD1	TRBJ1-1	TRBV5-1	TGCGCCAGCAGCCCCTGGACAGGGGGAGGGACTGAAGCTTTCTTT	CASSPWTGGGTEAFF
.	.	TRBJ2-5	TRBV2	TGTGCCAGCAGTAGGCAGAGCGGACAGGAGACCCAGTACTTC	CASSRQSGQETQYF
.	TRBD2	TRBJ2-1	TRBV9	TGTGCCAGCAGCGTAGTTGGGGCGGGAGGGAGCTCCTACAATGAGCAGTTCTTC	CASSVVGAGGSSYNEQFF
.	.	TRBJ1-6	TRBV19	TGTGCCAGTAGTATAGACTTTAATTCACCCCTCCACTTT	CASSIDFNSPLHF
.	TRBD1	TRBJ1-2	TRBV10-3	TGTGCCATCACCGAAACCAACAGGGGAAACTATGGCTACACCTTC	CAITETNRGNYGYTF
once	TRBD1	TRBJ1-1	TRBV6-5	TGTGCCAGCAGCAGACAGGGGGCGTTGAACACTGAAGCTTTCTTT	CASSRQGALNTEAFF
.	.	TRBJ2-7	TRBV18	TGTGCCAGCTCACCAGAGACAGGTGTAGAAGGGGAGCAGTACTTC	CASSPETGVEGEQYF
.	.	TRBJ2-2	TRBV7-2	TGTGCCAGCAGCCCTAGCCGGCAGGACGGGGAGCTGTTTTTT	CASSPSRQDGELFF
.	TRBD1	TRBJ1-2	TRBV29-1	TGCAGCGTTAAAGTGATCCTACCACGGACAGGGGGCAACTATGGCTACACCTTC	CSVKVILPRTGGNYGYTF
.	TRBD2	TRBJ2-1	TRBV6-6	TGTGCCAGCAGTTACTATCCGGGGACTAAATACAATGAGCAGTTCTTC	CASSYYPGTKYNEQFF
.	.	TRBJ1-1	TRBV5-1	TGCGCCAGCAGCTTGTACCCAGGGAAGAACACTGAAGCTTTCTTT	CASSLYPGKNTEAFF
.	TRBD2	TRBJ2-7	TRBV5-5	TGTGCCAGCAGCGAAGCGGGAGGCTACGAGCAGTACTTC	CASSEAGGYEQYF
.	.	TRBJ2-1	TRBV19	TGTGCCAGTAGGTTGGCAGACTATACGCCGGGTGATGAGCAGTTCTTC	CASRLADYTPGDEQFF
once	TRBD1	TRBJ1-1	TRBV19	TGTGCCAGTAGTATATCCCCTGGGACAGGGGGTCTCGAAGCTTTCTTT	CASSISPGTGGLEAFF